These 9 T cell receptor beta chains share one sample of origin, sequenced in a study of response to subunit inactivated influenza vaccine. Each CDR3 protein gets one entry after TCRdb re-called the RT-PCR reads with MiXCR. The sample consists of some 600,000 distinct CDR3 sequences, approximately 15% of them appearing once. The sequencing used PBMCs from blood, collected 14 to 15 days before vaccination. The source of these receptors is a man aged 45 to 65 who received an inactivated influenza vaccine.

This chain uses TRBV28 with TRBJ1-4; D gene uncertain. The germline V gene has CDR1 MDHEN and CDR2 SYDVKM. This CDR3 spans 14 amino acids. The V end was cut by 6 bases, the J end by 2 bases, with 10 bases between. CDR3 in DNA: TGTGCCAGCAGCTCCACAGACACTAATGAAAAACTGTTTTTT. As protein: CASSSTDTNEKLFF.

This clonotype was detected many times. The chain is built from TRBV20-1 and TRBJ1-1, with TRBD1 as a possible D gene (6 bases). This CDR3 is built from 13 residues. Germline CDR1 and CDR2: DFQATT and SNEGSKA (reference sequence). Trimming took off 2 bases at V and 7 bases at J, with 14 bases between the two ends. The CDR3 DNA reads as TGCAGTGCTAGATTCCAGGGGCTAGGTGAAGCTTTCTTT. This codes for CSARFQGLGEAFF.

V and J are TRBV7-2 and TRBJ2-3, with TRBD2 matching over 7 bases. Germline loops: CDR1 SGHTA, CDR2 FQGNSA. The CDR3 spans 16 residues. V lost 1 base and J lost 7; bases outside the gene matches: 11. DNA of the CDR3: TGTGCCAGCAGCTTAGGCCCAGCGGGAAGCTTCAATACGCAGTATTTT. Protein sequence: CASSLGPAGSFNTQYF.

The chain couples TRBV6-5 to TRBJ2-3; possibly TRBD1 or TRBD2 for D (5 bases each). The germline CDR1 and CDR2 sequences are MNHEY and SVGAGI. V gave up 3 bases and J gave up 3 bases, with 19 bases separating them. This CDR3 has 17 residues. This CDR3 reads CASSYPTTGTSTDTQYF. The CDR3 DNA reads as TGTGCCAGCAGTTATCCGACGACCGGGACCTCGACAGATACGCAGTATTTT.

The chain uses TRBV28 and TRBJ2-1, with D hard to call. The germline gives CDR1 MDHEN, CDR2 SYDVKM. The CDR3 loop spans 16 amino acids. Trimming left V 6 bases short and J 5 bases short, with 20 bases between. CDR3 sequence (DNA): TGTGCCAGCAGACCTCGACGGCTACATAAAAACAATGAGCAGTTCTTC. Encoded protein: CASRPRRLHKNNEQFF.

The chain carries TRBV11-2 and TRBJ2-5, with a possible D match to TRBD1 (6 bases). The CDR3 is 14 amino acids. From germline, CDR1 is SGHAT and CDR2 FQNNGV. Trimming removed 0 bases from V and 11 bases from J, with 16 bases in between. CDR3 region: CASSLDWDTDTQYF. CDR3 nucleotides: TGTGCCAGCAGCTTAGATTGGGACACCGACACACAGTACTTC.

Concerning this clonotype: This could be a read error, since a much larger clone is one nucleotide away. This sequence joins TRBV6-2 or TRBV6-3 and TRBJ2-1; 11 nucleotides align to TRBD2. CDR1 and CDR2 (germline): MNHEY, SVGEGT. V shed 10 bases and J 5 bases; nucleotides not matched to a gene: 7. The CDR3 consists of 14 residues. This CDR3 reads CATTELAGDNEQFF. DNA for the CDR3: TGTGCCACTACTGAACTAGCGGGAGACAATGAGCAGTTCTTC.

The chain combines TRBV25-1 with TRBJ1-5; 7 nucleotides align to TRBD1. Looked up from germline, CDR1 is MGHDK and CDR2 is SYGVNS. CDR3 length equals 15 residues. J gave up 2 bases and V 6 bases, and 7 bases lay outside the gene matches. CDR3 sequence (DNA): TGTGCCAGCAGCCAGACAGGGATTGGCAATCAGCCCCAGCATTTT. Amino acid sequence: CASSQTGIGNQPQHF.

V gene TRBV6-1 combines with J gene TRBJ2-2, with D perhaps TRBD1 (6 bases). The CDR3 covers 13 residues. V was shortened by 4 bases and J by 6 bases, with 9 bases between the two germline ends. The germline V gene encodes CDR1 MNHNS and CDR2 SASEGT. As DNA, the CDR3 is TGTGCCAGCAGTGGGACAGCCGCCGGGGAGCTGTTTTTT. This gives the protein CASSGTAAGELFF.